One and the same sample provided the 25 T cell receptor beta chains below, sequenced in a study of shared clonotypes between healthy human individuals. The data were produced by immunoSEQ multiplex PCR, yet TCRdb's version contains in-frame clones alone and is incomplete. The sample carries fewer than 650,000 clones, around 76% recorded once. Specimen: PBMCs. The receptors stem from a woman aged 40 to 50 in good health. Some clones in this sample may be carry-over from other donors' samples.

The chain combines TRBV19 with TRBJ2-1; TRBD2 matches at 7 bases. This CDR3 region has 15 residues. The junction had 15 bases not matched to a gene; V was cut back by 9 bases and J by 7 bases. The germline gives CDR1 LNHDA, CDR2 SQIVND (reference sequence). The CDR3: CASRPSGVPNNEQFF. The DNA for the CDR3 is TGTGCCAGCCGACCTAGCGGCGTACCTAATAATGAGCAGTTCTTC.

This chain links TRBV30 with TRBJ2-7, with D tentatively TRBD2 (5 bases). Germline V lookup: CDR1 GTSNPN, CDR2 SVGIG (reference sequence). V was shortened by 0 bases and J by 4 bases, with 16 bases between the two germline ends. The CDR3 spans 15 residues. For the CDR3, the DNA is TGTGCCTGGAGTGTCCCGGGGATGGTTGGGTACGAGCAGTACTTC. Protein product: CAWSVPGMVGYEQYF.

J is TRBJ2-7 and V is TRBV5-1; 11 nucleotides agree with TRBD2. The V gene end was trimmed by 3 bases and the J gene end by 1 base; junction bases not matched to a gene: 6. The CDR3 extends over 16 amino acids. The germline V gene has CDR1 SGHRS and CDR2 YFSETQ. CDR3 bases: TGCGCCAGCAGCTGGACTAGCGGGCAGACGTCCTACGAGCAGTACTTC. Encoded protein: CASSWTSGQTSYEQYF. The full variable domain, completed using reference TRBV5-1 and TRBJ2-7, is KAGVTQTPRYLIKTRGQQVTLSCSPISGHRSVSWYQQTPGQGLQFLFEYFSETQRNKGNFPGRFSGRQFSNSRSEMNVSTLELGDSALYLCASSWTSGQTSYEQYFGPGTRLTVT.

The chain couples TRBV7-9 to TRBJ2-3; possibly TRBD2 for D (6 bases). Germline values: CDR1 SEHNR, CDR2 FQNEAQ (reference sequence). With 3 bases removed from V and 0 bases from J, the gap between germline ends came to 13 bases. CDR3 length: 16 residues. The CDR3 region has the DNA TGTGCCAGCAGCTTTGAAATAGCGGATAGCACAGATACGCAGTATTTT. Translating it yields CASSFEIADSTDTQYF.

V is TRBV7-2 and J is TRBJ2-1; 9 bases line up with TRBD2. The CDR3 sequence is 15 residues long. CDR1 and CDR2 (germline): SGHTA, FQGNSA. With 1 base clipped from V and 7 bases from J, the junction kept 5 bases outside the gene matches. The CDR3 nucleotides read TGTGCCAGCAGCTTAGGACTAGCGGCCACGAATGAGCAGTTCTTC. Protein: CASSLGLAATNEQFF.

This chain uses TRBV7-9 with TRBJ2-5; the match to TRBD1 covers 11 bases. The germline V gene has CDR1 SEHNR and CDR2 FQNEAQ (reference sequence). J was trimmed by 4 bases and V by 5 bases; bases with no gene match: 3. This CDR3 has 14 residues. The DNA of the CDR3 is TGTGCCAGCAGCCCCGGGACAGGGGGAGAGACCCAGTACTTC. Translation gives CASSPGTGGETQYF.

V usage is TRBV18 and J usage is TRBJ2-5; a weak D match, TRBD2 (7 bases). The germline V gene encodes CDR1 KGHSH and CDR2 LQKENI. Trimming took off 1 base at V and 5 bases at J, with 14 bases between the two ends. The CDR3 has 15 residues. The CDR3: CASSPRGGPGETQYF. The CDR3 DNA sequence: TGTGCCAGCTCACCACGGGGGGGCCCGGGTGAGACCCAGTACTTC. Full variable domain (outside the CDR3, taken from reference TRBV18 and TRBJ2-5): NAGVMQNPRHLVRRRGQEARLRCSPMKGHSHVYWYRQLPEEGLKFMVYLQKENIIDESGMPKERFSAEFPKEGPSILRIQQVVRGDSAAYFCASSPRGGPGETQYFGPGTRLLVL.

The V and J genes are TRBV7-9 and TRBJ2-5; 9 nucleotides line up with TRBD1. The V gene's germline CDR1 is SEHNR and CDR2 FQNEAQ (reference sequence). V lost 3 bases to trimming and J lost 4 bases; unmatched junction nucleotides: 12. The CDR3 has 17 residues. The CDR3 loop reads CASSLGDGTGSIETQYF. The CDR3 DNA sequence: TGTGCCAGCAGCTTGGGAGATGGGACAGGGTCTATAGAGACCCAGTACTTC.

This clone occurred a few times. Just one base apart from a much larger clone, this may be a read error. The rearrangement links TRBV30 to TRBJ1-1; possibly TRBD1 for D (6 bases). The CDR3 has 11 amino acids. Looked up from germline, CDR1 is GTSNPN and CDR2 is SVGIG (reference sequence). CDR3 region: CAYHREGEASF. The CDR3 nucleotides are TGTGCCTACCACAGGGAGGGGGAAGCTTCCTTT.

This chain connects TRBV19 to TRBJ2-7; D is uncertain. Germline V lookup: CDR1 LNHDA, CDR2 SQIVND (reference sequence). Between the trimmed V and J ends, which lost 4 bases and 5 bases, there was a span of 6 bases. The CDR3 is 11 residues long. CDR3: CASSSVDEQYF. The CDR3 DNA follows: TGTGCCAGTAGTAGTGTAGACGAGCAGTACTTC.

The genes are TRBV20-1 and TRBJ2-1; TRBD2 might be the D (5 bases). Germline assignment: CDR1 DFQATT and CDR2 SNEGSKA (reference sequence). V lost 0 bases and J 14 bases, leaving 11 bases between the germline ends. The CDR3 sequence is 11 residues long. CDR3 DNA: TGCAGTGCTAGAGATCGGGAAATAAAGTTCTTC. Protein: CSARDREIKFF.

The chain combines TRBV25-1 with TRBJ1-6; 8 bases align to TRBD1. The CDR3 consists of 15 residues. From germline, CDR1 is MGHDK and CDR2 SYGVNS. Losses at the gene ends were 3 bases for V and 8 bases for J; bases not matched to a gene: 6. In nucleotides, the CDR3 is TGTGCCAGCAGTGAGCCGGACAGGGATGATTCACCCCTCCACTTT. This encodes CASSEPDRDDSPLHF.

The chain employs TRBV28 and TRBJ1-2; 10 nucleotides match TRBD1. The CDR3 sequence is 15 residues long. Germline V lookup: CDR1 MDHEN, CDR2 SYDVKM. The V segment lost 6 bases and the J segment 4 bases; nucleotides outside the gene matches: 8. This CDR3 reads CASSYPGQGSYGYTF. CDR3 in DNA: TGTGCCAGCAGCTACCCGGGACAGGGGAGCTATGGCTACACCTTC.

This clone was seen once. The V call is TRBV19, the J call TRBJ1-1; the D is unclear. The CDR3 contains 13 residues. The germline V gene encodes CDR1 LNHDA and CDR2 SQIVND (reference sequence). V gave up 10 bases and J gave up 2 bases, with 14 bases separating them. This CDR3 reads CATGRGVNTEAFF. The DNA of the CDR3 is TGTGCCACGGGGAGAGGTGTCAACACTGAAGCTTTCTTT.

DNA for the CDR3: TGTGCCAGAAGCTTGTCTAAGCCGATACTAGAGAATGAAAAACTGTTTTTT. Protein product: CARSLSKPILENEKLFF. The chain joins TRBV5-3 to TRBJ1-4; D unclear. TRBV5-3 is noted as an ORF with a role that remains uncertain. The CDR3 extends over 17 amino acids. V gave up 1 base and J gave up 5 bases, with 18 bases separating them.

Details on this clone: Other DNA sequences of this sample code for an identical CDR3. The chain has TRBV11-2 and TRBJ2-1; TRBD2 agrees at 15 bases. Germline CDR1 reads SGHAT; CDR2 reads FQNNGV. V shed 7 bases, J shed 7 bases, and the junction held 5 bases outside the gene matches. The CDR3 is 15 residues long. The CDR3 sequence is CASNKGLAGGNEQFF. The CDR3 coding sequence is TGTGCCAGCAACAAGGGACTAGCGGGAGGAAATGAGCAGTTCTTC.

This sequence joins TRBV4-1 and TRBJ2-1, with 10 positions matching TRBD2. With 1 base clipped from V and 7 bases from J, the junction kept 10 bases outside the gene matches. CDR1 is MGHRA, CDR2 YSYEKL, per germline. This CDR3 is built from 17 residues. The CDR3 is CASSQARLAGSGNEQFF. The DNA of the CDR3 is TGCGCCAGCAGCCAAGCCCGACTAGCGGGCTCTGGGAATGAGCAGTTCTTC.

The chain carries TRBV5-1 and TRBJ2-5; 8 nucleotides align to TRBD2. The germline V gene encodes CDR1 SGHRS and CDR2 YFSETQ. The length of the CDR3 is 16 residues. V was pared by 0 bases and J by 5 bases, with 9 bases of the junction left unmatched. The CDR3 here is CASSLAAGTRSETQYF. The CDR3 DNA follows: TGCGCCAGCAGCTTGGCAGCAGGGACTAGAAGTGAGACCCAGTACTTC.

The CDR3 spells CASRAAWINTEAFF. DNA of the CDR3: TGTGCCAGCAGGGCCGCCTGGATAAACACTGAAGCTTTCTTT. This chain uses TRBV27 with TRBJ1-1; D remains ambiguous. Germline lookup yields CDR1 MNHEY and CDR2 SMNVEV (reference sequence). The CDR3 spans 14 residues. V was shortened by 6 bases and J by 2 bases, with 13 bases between the two germline ends.

This rearrangement joins TRBV9 to TRBJ2-4; D perhaps matches TRBD2 (5 bases). Looked up from germline, CDR1 is SGDLS and CDR2 is YYNGEE. Trimming took off 2 bases at V and 3 bases at J, with 6 bases between the two ends. The CDR3 length is 13 residues. The CDR3 sequence: CASSVGVKNIQYF. CDR3 DNA: TGTGCCAGCAGCGTCGGGGTCAAAAACATTCAGTACTTC.

This clone occurred once. Since a far larger clone is one base different, this is likely a read error. The CDR3 does not end in the conserved phenylalanine or tryptophan, so this is likely a read error. This chain joins TRBV6-1 and TRBJ1-2, with TRBD1 as a possible D gene (6 bases). V lost 4 bases and J lost 4, with 16 bases in between. This CDR3 is 15 amino acids long. CDR1 MNHNS and CDR2 SASEGT come from the germline V gene. This CDR3 reads CASSGGGQSFYGYTL. CDR3 nucleotide sequence: TGTGCCAGCAGTGGAGGAGGACAGTCTTTCTATGGCTACACCCTC.

V usage is TRBV4-2 and J usage is TRBJ2-5; 11 nucleotides align to TRBD2. Judging by the DNA end, TRBJ2-7 fits better; the J call may be wrong. The CDR3 is 15 residues long. Germline CDR1 and CDR2: LGHNA and YNFKEQ. CDR3 bases: TGTGCCAGCAGCCAGATACTAGCGGGAGATGGCGAGCAGTACTTC. As protein: CASSQILAGDGEQYF.

The rearrangement joins TRBV5-6 to TRBJ2-1, with a tentative D call TRBD1 (5 bases). The V end was cut by 1 base, the J end by 11 bases, with 10 bases between. The germline V gene has CDR1 SGHDT and CDR2 YYEEEE. The CDR3 covers 12 residues. CDR3: CASSLKQAKQFF. The CDR3 DNA is TGTGCCAGCAGCTTGAAACAGGCTAAGCAGTTCTTC.

The chain uses TRBV9 and TRBJ1-1, with TRBD1 matching 7 bases. Trimming cost V 5 bases and J 4 bases; bases outside gene matches: 8. The germline CDR1 and CDR2 sequences are SGDLS and YYNGEE. This CDR3 region has 14 residues. The CDR3 here is CASSKTGYGTEAFF. The CDR3 DNA reads TGTGCCAGCAGTAAGACAGGGTACGGCACTGAAGCTTTCTTT.

This clone occurred a few times. The chain uses TRBV4-2 and TRBJ2-7; 12 bases match TRBD2. The J call is uncertain, as TRBJ2-5 better fits the DNA end. The CDR3 is made up of 17 amino acids. In germline, CDR1 is LGHNA, CDR2 YNFKEQ. The CDR3 reads CASSQGTSGGTQETQYF. In nucleotides, the CDR3 is TGTGCCAGCAGCCAAGGAACTAGCGGGGGGACCCAAGAGACCCAGTACTTC.